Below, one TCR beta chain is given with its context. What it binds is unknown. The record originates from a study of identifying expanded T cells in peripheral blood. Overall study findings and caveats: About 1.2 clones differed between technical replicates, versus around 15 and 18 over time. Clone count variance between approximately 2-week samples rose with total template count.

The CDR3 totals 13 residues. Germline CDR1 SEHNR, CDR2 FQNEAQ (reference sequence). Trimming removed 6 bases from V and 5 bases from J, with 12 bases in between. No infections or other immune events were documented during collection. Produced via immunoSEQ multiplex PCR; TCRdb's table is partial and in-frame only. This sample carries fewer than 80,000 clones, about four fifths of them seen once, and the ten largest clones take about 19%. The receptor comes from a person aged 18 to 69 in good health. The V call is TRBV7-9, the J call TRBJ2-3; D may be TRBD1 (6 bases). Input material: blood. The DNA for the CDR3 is TGTGCCAGCAGTTTGGGGGCGGGAGATACGCAGTATTTT. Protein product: CASSLGAGDTQYF. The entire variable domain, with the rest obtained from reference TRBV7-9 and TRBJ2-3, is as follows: DTGVSQNPRHKITKRGQNVTFRCDPISEHNRLYWYRQTLGQGPEFLTYFQNEAQLEKSRLLSDRFSAERPKGSFSTLEIQRTEQGDSAMYLCASSLGAGDTQYFGPGTRLTVL.